Listed below are T cell receptor beta chains from one sample, sequenced in a study of shared clonotypes between healthy human individuals. Method: immunoSEQ multiplex PCR; TCRdb's copy keeps in-frame clones and lacks some. There are some 350,000 clones in the sample; over 65% occur only once, and 10% to 13% lies in the top ten. The specimen sequenced was memory CD4+ T cells sorted from blood. The receptor source for this set is a man under 40 in good health. The CDR3 runs from the conserved cysteine through the conserved F or W. Each record gives: clone size, D gene, J gene, V gene, CDR3 DNA, CDR3 protein. D genes are given only for firm matches. Not every row has a clone size; where given, it reads once, few, many or a size class.

-	-	TRBJ1-1	TRBV29-1	TGCAGCGTTGAAGAGATAGCAGAACAGGGTGAAGCTTTCTTT	CSVEEIAEQGEAFF
few	TRBD2	TRBJ2-5	TRBV18	TGTGCCAGCTCACCAGGGGGGGAAGAGACCCAGTACTTC	CASSPGGEETQYF
once	-	TRBJ2-5	TRBV29-1	TGCAGCGTTGAGGGAAACCAAGAGACCCAGTACTTC	CSVEGNQETQYF
-	-	TRBJ2-7	TRBV5-4	TGTGCCAGCAGCTTTCGGGCCGGGGCAGGAGCCTACGAGCAGTACTTC	CASSFRAGAGAYEQYF
-	TRBD2	TRBJ2-5	TRBV5-4	TGTGCCAGCAGCCCGGTACAGCGTAGCGGGCCCAAAGAGACCCAGTACTTC	CASSPVQRSGPKETQYF
-	-	TRBJ2-5	TRBV5-6	TGTGCCAGCAGCTTGGAGGGACCTGGGGAGACCCAGTACTTC	CASSLEGPGETQYF
few	-	TRBJ1-2	TRBV30	TGTGCCTTGTCAGTGGACTATGGCTACACCTTC	CALSVDYGYTF
-	TRBD1	TRBJ1-1	TRBV28	TGTGCCAGCAGGAGGGGGCCTGAAGCTTTCTTT	CASRRGPEAFF
-	-	TRBJ1-2	TRBV29-1	TGCAGCGTTGTTGGACAGATCTATGGCTACACCTTC	CSVVGQIYGYTF
-	-	TRBJ2-1	TRBV2	TGTGCCAGCGCAACCCCGGGACTCACCTACAATGAGCAGTTCTTC	CASATPGLTYNEQFF
-	-	TRBJ2-5	TRBV2	TGTGCCAGCAGTGATAGAGAGACCCAGTACTTC	CASSDRETQYF
-	TRBD2	TRBJ2-5	TRBV5-1	TGCGCCAGCAGCGGGCTAGCGGGAGACGAAGAGACCCAGTACTTC	CASSGLAGDEETQYF
-	-	TRBJ1-5	TRBV7-2	TGTGCCAGCAGCTTATCGGCAGTTACAAGCAATCAGCCCCAGCATTTT	CASSLSAVTSNQPQHF
-	TRBD1	TRBJ1-5	TRBV27	TGTGCCAGCAGTTTTCGTATCTCAGGGGACAGTCAGCCCCAGCATTTT	CASSFRISGDSQPQHF
-	-	TRBJ2-7	TRBV5-1	TGCGCCAGCAGCCCCGAGGACGTAACCTACGAGCAGTACTTC	CASSPEDVTYEQYF
-	-	TRBJ2-5	TRBV19	TGTGCCAGTAGTCCCGATGCCGGGGTGGAGACCCAGTACTTC	CASSPDAGVETQYF
-	-	TRBJ2-1	TRBV2	TGTGCCAGCGCAGGCCGCAGCTCCTACAATGAGCAGTTCTTC	CASAGRSSYNEQFF
-	-	TRBJ2-1	TRBV6-5	TGTGCCAGCAGTTACTCGAGAACCGAGCAGTTCTTC	CASSYSRTEQFF
-	-	TRBJ1-3	TRBV5-1	TGCGCCAGCAGCTTTTCAGGGAATGGAAACACCATATATTTT	CASSFSGNGNTIYF
many	-	TRBJ2-2	TRBV11-3	TGTGCCAGCAGCTTTCGCGGGACACTGAACACCGGGGAGCTGTTTTTT	CASSFRGTLNTGELFF
-	-	TRBJ1-2	TRBV6-5	TGTGCCAGCAGTTACGGGGTAGCCTATGGCTACACCTTC	CASSYGVAYGYTF
few	-	TRBJ1-2	TRBV19	TGTGCCAGTAGCTCAACAGGTACTCCTAACTATGGCTACACCTTC	CASSSTGTPNYGYTF
few	-	TRBJ2-1	TRBV7-3	TGTGCCAGCAGCTTAGCAGGGGACAATGAGCAGTTCTTC	CASSLAGDNEQFF
-	-	TRBJ1-5	TRBV2	TGTGCCAGCAGTCCTGACAGCCTCCGACGCCGAAGGGATCAGCCCCAGCATTTT	CASSPDSLRRRRDQPQHF
-	TRBD2	TRBJ2-2	TRBV7-9	TGTGCCAGCAGCCGGACTAGCGGGAGAACGGACACCGGGGAGCTGTTTTTT	CASSRTSGRTDTGELFF
-	TRBD1	TRBJ1-1	TRBV18	TGTGCCAGCTCACCACAGGGACAGGGTGTGGGCACTGAAGCTTTCTTT	CASSPQGQGVGTEAFF
once	-	TRBJ1-3	TRBV5-4	TGTGCCAGCAGTCAAGGGGGGGGCTCCTCTGGAAACACCATATATTTT	CASSQGGGSSGNTIYF
few	-	TRBJ2-7	TRBV6-1	TGTGCCAGCAGCGACCTCTTCTACGAGCAGTACTTC	CASSDLFYEQYF
-	TRBD1	TRBJ1-5	TRBV28	TGTGCCAGCAGGGGGGGGACAGTATCATATCAGCCCCAGCATTTT	CASRGGTVSYQPQHF
-	-	TRBJ1-1	TRBV10-1	TGCGCCAGCAGTGAGTCGAACTGGCCAGGAGTGAACACTGAAGCTTTCTTT	CASSESNWPGVNTEAFF
-	TRBD1	TRBJ2-7	TRBV27	TGTGCCAGCAGTTTCCGACAGGGGGCGATCGACGAGCAGTACTTC	CASSFRQGAIDEQYF
-	-	TRBJ1-2	TRBV4-3	TGCGCCAGCAGCCAGACAGCGAACTATGGCTACACCTTC	CASSQTANYGYTF
-	-	TRBJ2-7	TRBV19	TGTGCCACTAGCTCCGGGACCGAGCAGTACTTC	CATSSGTEQYF
-	-	TRBJ2-7	TRBV5-5	TGTGCCAGCAGGGGCCGGGACGCGAGCTCCTACGAGCAGTACTTC	CASRGRDASSYEQYF
once	-	TRBJ2-5	TRBV18	TGTGCCAGCTCACCAGGGGTCCAAGAGACCCAGTACTTC	CASSPGVQETQYF
-	-	TRBJ2-5	TRBV2	TGTGCCAGCAGGGCAGATCAAGAGACCCAGTACTTC	CASRADQETQYF
-	-	TRBJ2-3	TRBV29-1	TGCAGCGTTGGACGGGGGTTGGCAGATACGCAGTATTTT	CSVGRGLADTQYF
-	TRBD1	TRBJ1-1	TRBV5-8	TGTGCCAGCAGCTTTGTCGGACAGGGGATGAACACTGAAGCTTTCTTT	CASSFVGQGMNTEAFF
-	-	TRBJ1-5	TRBV7-2	TGTGCCAGCAGCTTATCAGGGAATCAGCCCCAGCATTTT	CASSLSGNQPQHF
-	TRBD1	TRBJ2-3	TRBV27	TGTGCCAGCAGAAGGGACAGGGTAACAGATACGCAGTATTTT	CASRRDRVTDTQYF
-	-	TRBJ1-2	TRBV6-5	TGTGCCAGCAAGCTCAGGGAGACTAGGGGCTACACCTTC	CASKLRETRGYTF
-	TRBD1	TRBJ1-2	TRBV6-1	TGTGCCAGCAGTTTGGGACAGGGGAACTATGGCTACACCTTC	CASSLGQGNYGYTF
-	-	TRBJ1-4	TRBV5-6	TGTGCCAGCAGCGAAGGGACTCGGGCTAATGAAAAACTGTTTTTT	CASSEGTRANEKLFF
few	-	TRBJ1-5	TRBV6-1	TGTGCCAGCAGCGGGGGAATCTATCAGCCCCAGCATTTT	CASSGGIYQPQHF
-	TRBD1	TRBJ1-1	TRBV10-1	TGCGCCAGCAGTGCAGGGGGCCCTAACACTGAAGCTTTCTTT	CASSAGGPNTEAFF
-	TRBD1	TRBJ1-3	TRBV7-9	TGTGCCAGCAGCTGGGACAGGGTAGGATCTGGAAACACCATATATTTT	CASSWDRVGSGNTIYF
-	-	TRBJ2-3	TRBV10-3	TGTGCCATCAGGGGCGGGACATACACAGATACGCAGTATTTT	CAIRGGTYTDTQYF
-	-	TRBJ1-1	TRBV7-9	TGTGCCAGCAGCTCACCGGTCGCAGGGACGGGGACTGAAGCTTTCTTT	CASSSPVAGTGTEAFF
-	-	TRBJ1-6	TRBV5-1	TGCGCCAGCAGCCCCCGGGACGGTGACAATTCACCCCTCCACTTT	CASSPRDGDNSPLHF
-	TRBD2	TRBJ2-7	TRBV5-1	TGCGCCAGCAGCTTGGAATTGGTAGCGGGAACAAACTACGAGCAGTACTTC	CASSLELVAGTNYEQYF
few	TRBD2	TRBJ2-1	TRBV5-1	TGCGCCAGCAGCGAGCGGGGTCTAAGGTTCTTC	CASSERGLRFF
-	TRBD1	TRBJ2-5	TRBV11-2	TGTGCCAGCAGCTTAGGTCGGACAGGGGCGCCCCTGGGGGAGACCCAGTACTTC	CASSLGRTGAPLGETQYF
-	TRBD1	TRBJ2-5	TRBV2	TGTGCCAGCAGAAACGGAGCAGGGGGTCAAGAGACCCAGTACTTC	CASRNGAGGQETQYF